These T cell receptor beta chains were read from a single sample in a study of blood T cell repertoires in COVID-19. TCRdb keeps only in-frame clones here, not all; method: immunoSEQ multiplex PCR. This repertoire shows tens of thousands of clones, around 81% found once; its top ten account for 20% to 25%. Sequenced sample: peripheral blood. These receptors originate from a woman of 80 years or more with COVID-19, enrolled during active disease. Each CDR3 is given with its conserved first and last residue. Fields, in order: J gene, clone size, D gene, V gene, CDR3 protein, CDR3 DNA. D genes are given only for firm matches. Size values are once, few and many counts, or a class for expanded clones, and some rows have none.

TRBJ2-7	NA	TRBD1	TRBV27	CASSSLGQGSYEQYF	TGTGCCAGCAGCTCTTTGGGACAGGGGTCCTACGAGCAGTACTTC
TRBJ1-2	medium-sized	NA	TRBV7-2	CASSLVRTDLSFRYGYTF	TGTGCCAGCAGCTTGGTCCGGACAGATTTATCGTTCAGATATGGCTACACCTTC
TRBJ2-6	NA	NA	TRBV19	CASSEQVRNSGANVLTF	TGTGCCAGTAGTGAACAGGTCCGTAACTCTGGGGCCAACGTCCTGACTTTC
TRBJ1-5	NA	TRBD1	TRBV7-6	CASSLETGFGQPQHF	TGTGCCAGCAGCTTAGAGACAGGGTTCGGCCAGCCCCAGCATTTT
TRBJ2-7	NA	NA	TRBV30	CAWRSVPTSYEQYF	TGTGCCTGGAGATCAGTCCCCACCTCCTACGAGCAGTACTTC
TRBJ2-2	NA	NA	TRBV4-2	CASSQAPYGGSTGELFF	TGTGCCAGCAGCCAAGCCCCATATGGCGGTAGTACCGGGGAGCTGTTTTTT
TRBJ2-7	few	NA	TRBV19	CASSPPGSRIYEQYF	TGTGCCAGTAGTCCCCCCGGTAGCCGAATCTACGAGCAGTACTTC
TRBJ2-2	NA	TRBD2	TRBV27	CASSLANYRGTGELFF	TGTGCCAGTTCACTAGCGAACTATCGGGGCACCGGGGAGCTGTTTTTT
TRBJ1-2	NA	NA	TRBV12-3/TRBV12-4	CASSLDYNGYTF	TGTGCCAGCAGTTTAGACTACAACGGCTACACCTTC
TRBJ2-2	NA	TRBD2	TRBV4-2	CASSQDRGGRADTGELFF	TGTGCCAGCAGCCAAGATCGGGGCGGGAGGGCGGACACCGGGGAGCTGTTTTTT
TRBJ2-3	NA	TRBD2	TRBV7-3	CASSSLGSGSTDTQYF	TGTGCCAGCAGCTCCTTGGGTAGCGGGAGCACAGATACGCAGTATTTT
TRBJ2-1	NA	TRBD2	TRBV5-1	CASSPGTSGLYEQFF	TGCGCCAGCAGCCCCGGGACTAGCGGTCTCTATGAGCAGTTCTTC
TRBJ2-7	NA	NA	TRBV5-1	CASSPGGAAHEQYF	TGCGCCAGCAGCCCCGGCGGAGCTGCCCACGAGCAGTACTTC
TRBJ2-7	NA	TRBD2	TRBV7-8	CASSLGGGRASVYEQYF	TGTGCCAGCAGCCTCGGCGGCGGGAGGGCCAGCGTATATGAGCAGTACTTC
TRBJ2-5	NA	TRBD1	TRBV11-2	CASSPRDRAAETQYF	TGTGCCAGCAGCCCGCGGGACAGGGCTGCCGAGACCCAGTACTTC
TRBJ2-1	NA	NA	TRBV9	CASSPRLVAEYNEQFF	TGTGCCAGCAGCCCGCGGTTGGTAGCGGAATACAATGAGCAGTTCTTC
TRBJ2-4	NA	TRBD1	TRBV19	CASSAFGTGGWSVNIQYF	TGTGCCAGTAGTGCTTTCGGGACAGGGGGCTGGTCGGTTAACATTCAGTACTTC
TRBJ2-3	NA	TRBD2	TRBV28	CASTSGGFEDTQYF	TGTGCCAGCACCTCGGGGGGTTTTGAAGATACGCAGTATTTT
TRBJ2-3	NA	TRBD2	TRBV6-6	CASSYEKGGTDTQYF	TGTGCCAGCAGTTACGAGAAGGGAGGGACAGATACGCAGTATTTT
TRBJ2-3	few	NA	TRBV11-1	CASSPGQTHTDTQYF	TGTGCCAGCAGCCCCGGACAGACCCACACAGATACGCAGTATTTT
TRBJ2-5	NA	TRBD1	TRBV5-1	CASSAPQGVQETQYF	TGCGCCAGCAGCGCCCCTCAGGGGGTCCAAGAGACCCAGTACTTC
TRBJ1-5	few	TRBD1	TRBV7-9	CASSGTGFNQPQHF	TGTGCCAGTTCAGGGACAGGGTTCAATCAGCCCCAGCATTTT
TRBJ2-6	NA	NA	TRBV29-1	CSVERTISGANVLTF	TGCAGCGTTGAAAGGACTATCTCTGGGGCCAACGTCCTGACTTTC
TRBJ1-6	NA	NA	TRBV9	CASSVSPQQDPLHF	TGTGCCAGCAGCGTATCCCCCCAACAGGATCCCCTCCACTTT
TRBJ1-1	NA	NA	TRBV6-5	CASRRHGGNTEAFF	TGTGCCAGCAGACGACATGGAGGGAACACTGAAGCTTTCTTT
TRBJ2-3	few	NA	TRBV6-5	CASSYKGGWTDTQYF	TGTGCCAGCAGTTATAAGGGAGGCTGGACAGATACGCAGTATTTT
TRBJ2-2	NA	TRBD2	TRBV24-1	CATSDLPLKAGGRTGELFF	TGTGCCACCAGTGATTTGCCCCTCAAGGCGGGAGGGCGGACCGGGGAGCTGTTTTTT
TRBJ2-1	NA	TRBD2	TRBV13	CASSTRWREGFLDYNEQFF	TGTGCCAGCAGCACCCGCTGGCGGGAGGGCTTCTTGGACTACAATGAGCAGTTCTTC
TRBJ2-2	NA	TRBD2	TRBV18	CASSPTSGITGELFF	TGTGCCAGCTCGCCGACTAGCGGGATCACCGGGGAGCTGTTTTTT
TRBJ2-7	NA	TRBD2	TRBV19	CASSRGLAGGGEQYF	TGTGCCAGTAGTCGCGGACTAGCGGGAGGAGGCGAGCAGTACTTC
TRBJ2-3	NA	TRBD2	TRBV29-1	CSVQAGAADTQYF	TGCAGCGTCCAAGCGGGAGCTGCAGATACGCAGTATTTT
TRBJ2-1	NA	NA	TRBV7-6	CASSLGPTNIYNEQFF	TGTGCCAGCAGCTTAGGTCCCACTAACATATACAATGAGCAGTTCTTC
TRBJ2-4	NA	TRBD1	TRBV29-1	CSVRDREDIQYF	TGCAGCGTTCGGGACAGGGAGGACATTCAGTACTTC
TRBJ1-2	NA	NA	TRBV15	CATSRAGEGIYGYTF	TGTGCCACCAGCAGAGCGGGGGAGGGTATCTATGGCTACACCTTC
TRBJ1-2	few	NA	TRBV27	CASRQNRETGYTF	TGTGCCAGCAGACAGAACAGGGAGACTGGCTACACCTTC
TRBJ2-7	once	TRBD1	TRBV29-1	CSVEGGDRGYEQYF	TGCAGCGTTGAAGGGGGTGACAGGGGGTACGAGCAGTACTTC
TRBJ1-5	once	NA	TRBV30	CAWSVPGAGQPQHF	TGTGCCTGGAGTGTACCAGGGGCAGGTCAGCCCCAGCATTTT
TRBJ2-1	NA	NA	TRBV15	CATSRDSPRNEQFF	TGTGCCACCAGCAGAGATTCCCCTAGGAATGAGCAGTTCTTC
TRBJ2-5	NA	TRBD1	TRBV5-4	CASSLVHRGAKAQYF	TGTGCCAGCAGCTTGGTTCACAGGGGCGCCAAGGCCCAGTACTTC
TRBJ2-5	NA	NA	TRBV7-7	CASSHRGIKKVETQYF	TGTGCTAGCAGCCATAGGGGGATTAAGAAGGTAGAGACCCAGTACTTC
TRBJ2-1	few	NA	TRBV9	CASSPGLEQFF	TGTGCCAGCAGCCCGGGATTAGAGCAGTTCTTC